This T cell receptor beta chain was identified during a study of cytomegalovirus exposure and HLA in healthy donors. The study's findings and limits: Per published reports, the classifier diagnosed cytomegalovirus status with high specificity and sensitivity. Most of the TCR beta V segments (in an earlier analysis) were productive either about 87% or about 30% of the time. Roughly even sequencing depth across donors was the assumption behind the presence/absence analyses.

Turning to this clone: Its antigen is undetermined.

Both 60 Vbeta primers and 13 Jbeta primers went into the PCR. Profiled with immunoSEQ multiplex PCR; TCRdb holds only in-frame clones, not every one. The table lists over 150,000 clones, approximately 79% of them singletons, with approximately 4.5% in the top ten. This CDR3 has 16 residues. Looked up from germline, CDR1 is MNHEY and CDR2 is SVGAGI. The V gene end was trimmed by 0 bases and the J gene end by 6 bases; junction bases not matched to a gene: 5. The genes are TRBV6-5 and TRBJ1-5, with TRBD1 matching 10 bases. The material sequenced was PBMCs. This clonotype was sampled from a middle-aged man in good health and CMV-seronegative. Here the CDR3 reads CASSYSDRGRFQPQHF. The CDR3 nucleotides are TGTGCCAGCAGTTACTCAGACAGGGGGCGGTTTCAGCCCCAGCATTTT.